This note documents a single TCR beta chain sequence. This clonotype appeared many times. The antigen this receptor binds is unknown. No much larger clone is present one base from it, and per-base qualities are unavailable. This entry belongs to a study of T cells in Graves' hyperthyroidism and ophthalmopathy (dated by TCRdb to between 2018 and 2021). Broadly, across the study: Peripheral blood was sampled at the time of initial diagnosis, prior to any treatment. TCR Vbeta CDR3 sequencing of 130 to 150 peripheral blood samples (over 40 ophthalmopathy, about 80 hyperthyroidism and around 17 progressor patients) is reported in the paper. The roughly 100 discovery patients were randomly divided into training and test sets at a 7:3 ratio. The study also compared thyroid tissue and blood T-cell repertoires from more than five Graves' hyperthyroidism patients. To identify TCR V-J signatures that set the groups apart, the researchers used a discovery cohort of 90 to 100 patients, made up of 43 with Graves' ophthalmopathy and 57 with stable Graves' hyperthyroidism. Prospective prediction of ophthalmopathy was tested in an independent validation cohort consisting of some 20 hyperthyroidism patients and 15 to 17 patients who later progressed to ophthalmopathy. After blood sampling, hyperthyroidism patients were treated with methimazole at a starting dose of 30 mg daily, and ophthalmopathy patients were treated with high-dose intravenous methylprednisolone.

Points the paper makes about the study in general: In validation, the model predicted progression to ophthalmopathy with 55% to 71% sensitivity and around 72% specificity, a median of around 6.6 months before onset. No statistical method was used to set the sample size in advance, and investigators knew the group allocation. A model built on a 13 V-J signature distinguished ophthalmopathy from stable hyperthyroidism, reaching about 88% sensitivity and about 81% specificity in cross-validation and 80%/75% in testing. Most expanded thyroid clonotypes (frequency above 0.001) were also detected in blood, a finding suggesting that blood repertoires may reflect thyroid immune responses.

From the cysteine up to the phenylalanine, the CDR3 has a length of 15 residues. Of the read, only the CDR3 DNA is kept; its 45 bases are in frame from base 1. The germline V gene yields SGHRS for CDR1 and YFSETQ for CDR2. V is reduced by 3 bases and J by 0 bases, leaving a spacing of 12 bases between them. Ophthalmopathy patients had moderately to severely active disease, Clinical Activity Score of at least 3, NOSPECS grade of at least 4, and duration under 3 months. Any patient with an uncontrolled infection, another autoimmune disease, pregnancy or lactation was excluded. Clinical symptoms, serum thyroxine and TRAb, thyroid ultrasound, and orbital computed tomography formed the basis for the diagnoses. PBMCs were separated from under 12 ml of fresh peripheral blood using Ficoll-Paque density gradient centrifugation. Total RNA was extracted using Trizol reagent, and RNA quality was assessed on an Agilent 2100 Bioanalyzer.

The TCR beta CDR3 regions were amplified from the RNA transcripts. A first-round RT-PCR of the TCR CDR3 used the HTBI primer set with the Qiagen OneStep RT-PCR kit. Libraries were constructed in a second round of multiplex PCR, after which size selection and purification were carried out. The libraries were sequenced on an Illumina HiSeq2000 using paired-end 100 bp reads. The published analysis was carried out like this. SOAPnuke was used to process the raw data, with reads discarded if the reads contained adapters or uncalled bases, had a mean Phred below 15, or lacked an exact constant-primer or identifier match. High-quality paired reads were merged with COPE v1.2.5, and unique nucleotide sequences were defined as clonotypes. MiTCR v1.1 was used to align the clonotypes against IMGT TRBV, TRBD and TRBJ reference segments. Analysis was restricted to V-J combinations with a frequency above 0.0001, which covered 99.2% of repertoires. The TCS score was defined as the ratio of F50 (clonal expansion) to E x V (chaos), calculated using BLOSUM62-based TCRdist between CDR3 peptides within each V-J. Welch's t-statistics and random forest reduced roughly 530 V-J features to 10 to 15, which were used in a naive Bayes classifier (R e1071). Through fastp at Q25 and MiXCR, TCRdb rebuilt clones from the public reads, retaining in-frame beta chains. All rows with the same CDR3 protein become a single entry with the most common DNA and genes. For this entry, the V and J calls and clone size follow TCRdb and not the study's own pipeline. This sample gives fewer than 550,000 distinct CDR3 sequences in total; less than 25% of them show up just once. About 11% of the sample goes to the ten largest clones.

The sample was blood. The rearranged segments are TRBV5-1 and TRBJ1-1; the D gene cannot be resolved reliably. The sequence came from a woman aged 30 to 39 with Graves' ophthalmopathy. The nucleotide sequence is given as TGCGCCAGCAGCTCACTTCGCAGGCTGAACACTGAAGCTTTCTTT. Protein translation: CASSSLRRLNTEAFF.